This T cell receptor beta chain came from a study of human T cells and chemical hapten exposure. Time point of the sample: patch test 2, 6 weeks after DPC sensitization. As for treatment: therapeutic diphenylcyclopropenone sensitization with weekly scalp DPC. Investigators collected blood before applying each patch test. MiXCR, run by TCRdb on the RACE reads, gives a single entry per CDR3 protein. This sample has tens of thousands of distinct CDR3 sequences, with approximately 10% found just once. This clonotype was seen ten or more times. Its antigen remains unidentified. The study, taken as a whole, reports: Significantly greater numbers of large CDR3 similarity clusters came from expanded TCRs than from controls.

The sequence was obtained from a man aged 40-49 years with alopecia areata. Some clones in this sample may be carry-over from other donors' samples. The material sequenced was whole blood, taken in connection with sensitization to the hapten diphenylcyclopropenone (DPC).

CDR3 region: CASRPVNTEAFF. The CDR3 DNA sequence: TGTGCCAGCAGGCCAGTGAACACTGAAGCTTTCTTT. The chain carries TRBV6-2 or TRBV6-3 and TRBJ1-1; the D is unclear. Looked up from germline, CDR1 is MNHEY and CDR2 is SVGEGT. The V and J ends lost 6 bases and 0 bases respectively, with 5 bases between them. This CDR3 has 12 amino acids.